These T cell receptor beta chains were read from a single sample in a study of blood T cell repertoires in COVID-19. The repertoire was sequenced with immunoSEQ multiplex PCR; TCRdb's copy has only in-frame clones and lacks some. This table holds 80,000 or so clones, approximately 80% found once. The sample comprised peripheral blood. The receptor set was obtained from a woman aged 60 to 75 with acute or convalescent COVID-19. Both conserved end residues are part of each CDR3. Fields, in order: clone size, V gene, J gene, D gene, CDR3 protein, CDR3 DNA. D genes are given only for firm matches. The size entry is marked missing in some rows and otherwise reads once, few, many or a size class.

>NA|TRBV10-3|TRBJ1-1|TRBD1
CAISGQEGITEAFF
TGTGCCATCAGCGGACAGGAGGGGATCACTGAAGCTTTCTTT
>once|TRBV15|TRBJ1-2|NA
CATRGLANYGYTF
TGTGCCACCCGAGGTTTAGCTAACTATGGCTACACCTTC
>NA|TRBV9|TRBJ1-5|TRBD1
CASSAGVGDRGNQPQHF
TGTGCCAGCAGCGCGGGAGTGGGGGACAGGGGAAATCAGCCCCAGCATTTT
>medium-sized|TRBV5-1|TRBJ1-1|TRBD1
CASSSWTGSRLDTEAFF
TGCGCCAGCAGCTCTTGGACAGGGAGTAGGTTAGACACTGAAGCTTTCTTT
>NA|TRBV11-2|TRBJ1-1|NA
CASSLTVADTEAFF
TGTGCCAGCAGCTTAACGGTGGCGGACACTGAAGCTTTCTTT
>once|TRBV3-1/TRBV3-2|TRBJ1-5|NA
CASSEDSEYQPQHF
TGTGCCAGCAGCGAAGACAGCGAATATCAGCCCCAGCATTTT
>NA|TRBV5-1|TRBJ2-3|TRBD1
CASSLAGTGDTDTQYF
TGCGCCAGCAGCTTGGCCGGGACAGGGGATACAGATACGCAGTATTTT
>NA|TRBV9|TRBJ1-2|TRBD1
CASSLRTGGTHGYTF
TGTGCCAGCAGCTTACGGACAGGGGGGACTCATGGCTACACCTTC
>NA|TRBV6-4|TRBJ2-1|TRBD1
CASSDLTGIGNEQFF
TGTGCCAGCAGTGACTTGACAGGGATCGGTAATGAGCAGTTCTTC
>once|TRBV3-1/TRBV3-2|TRBJ2-5|NA
CASSQEDRGTQYF
TGTGCCAGCAGCCAAGAGGACCGGGGGACCCAGTACTTC
>few|TRBV3-1/TRBV3-2|TRBJ1-2|NA
CASSNQGTVGGYTF
TGTGCCAGCAGCAACCAGGGGACGGTAGGTGGCTACACCTTC
>NA|TRBV5-1|TRBJ1-3|NA
CASSLETGSGNTIYF
TGCGCCAGCAGCTTGGAGACAGGCTCAGGAAACACCATATATTTT
>once|TRBV11-2|TRBJ1-1|TRBD1
CASSWDRLMNTEAFF
TGTGCCAGCAGTTGGGACAGGCTGATGAACACTGAAGCTTTCTTT
>NA|TRBV7-9|TRBJ2-4|TRBD1
CASSADRERNIQYF
TGTGCCAGCAGCGCCGACAGGGAGAGGAACATTCAGTACTTC
>NA|TRBV5-5|TRBJ1-2|NA
CASSLGAGQNYGYTF
TGTGCCAGCAGCCTAGGAGCCGGACAGAACTATGGCTACACCTTC
>NA|TRBV19|TRBJ2-2|TRBD1
CASSIRGRGGELFF
TGTGCCAGTAGTATCAGGGGGCGCGGCGGGGAGCTGTTTTTT
>NA|TRBV7-8|TRBJ2-1|NA
CASSLSFFRGTGQFF
TGTGCCAGCAGCTTAAGTTTTTTTAGGGGCACAGGGCAGTTCTTC
>NA|TRBV4-2|TRBJ2-5|TRBD2
CASSQDGDLAGEETQYF
TGTGCCAGCAGCCAAGACGGAGATCTAGCGGGGGAGGAGACCCAGTACTTC
>NA|TRBV6-5|TRBJ2-3|NA
CASSVLYSTDTQYF
TGTGCCAGCAGCGTTCTCTACAGCACAGATACGCAGTATTTT
>medium-sized|TRBV19|TRBJ1-2|NA
CASSISGRDYGYTF
TGTGCCAGTAGTATATCTGGCAGGGACTATGGCTACACCTTC
>few|TRBV29-1|TRBJ2-5|NA
CSVGRGAGETQYF
TGCAGCGTTGGCAGGGGGGCGGGGGAGACCCAGTACTTC
>NA|TRBV29-1|TRBJ2-1|TRBD1
CSVRLGQAKHNEQFF
TGCAGCGTTCGTTTAGGACAGGCGAAGCACAATGAGCAGTTCTTC
>NA|TRBV6-4|TRBJ1-5|NA
CASSPFEGVYQPQHF
TGTGCCAGCAGCCCCTTCGAAGGGGTTTATCAGCCCCAGCATTTT
>NA|TRBV19|TRBJ2-1|TRBD2
CASSQGPSGGYNEQFF
TGTGCCAGTAGTCAAGGGCCTAGCGGGGGTTACAATGAGCAGTTCTTC
>NA|TRBV7-8|TRBJ1-2|TRBD1
CASKSRNGQGGYGYTF
TGTGCCAGCAAGAGTCGGAACGGACAGGGAGGTTATGGCTACACCTTC
>once|TRBV6-5|TRBJ2-7|TRBD1
CASSFYQTGAYEQYF
TGTGCCAGCAGTTTCTATCAAACAGGGGCGTACGAGCAGTACTTC
>NA|TRBV12-3/TRBV12-4|TRBJ2-5|NA
CASSLGQMETQYF
TGTGCCAGCAGTTTAGGACAGATGGAGACCCAGTACTTC
>NA|TRBV25-1|TRBJ2-3|TRBD2
CASSIAGGRDTQYF
TGTGCCAGCAGTATAGCGGGGGGGAGGGATACGCAGTATTTT
>many|TRBV7-9|TRBJ1-2|NA
CASSLVVESYGYTF
TGTGCCAGCAGCTTAGTTGTGGAGTCTTATGGCTACACCTTC
>few|TRBV7-2|TRBJ2-1|TRBD1
CASSYGQGSYNEQFF
TGTGCCAGCAGCTACGGACAGGGCTCCTACAATGAGCAGTTCTTC
>NA|TRBV9|TRBJ2-1|TRBD1
CASSRQGDSYNEQFF
TGTGCCAGCAGCAGACAGGGGGACTCCTACAATGAGCAGTTCTTC
>NA|TRBV19|TRBJ1-2|NA
CASSPGTLELNYGYTF
TGTGCCAGTAGCCCCGGGACACTTGAACTTAACTATGGCTACACCTTC
>once|TRBV19|TRBJ1-1|NA
CASSIFSENTEAFF
TGTGCCAGTAGTATCTTTTCAGAGAACACTGAAGCTTTCTTT
>few|TRBV7-9|TRBJ2-1|NA
CASSEAGSSYNEQFF
TGTGCCAGCAGCGAGGCGGGGAGCTCCTACAATGAGCAGTTCTTC
>NA|TRBV29-1|TRBJ2-4|TRBD1
CSVDPTGMNIQYF
TGCAGCGTTGATCCGACAGGGATGAACATTCAGTACTTC
>NA|TRBV24-1|TRBJ1-2|NA
CATSDPTPGLHGYTF
TGTGCCACCAGTGACCCCACCCCAGGGCTGCACGGCTACACCTTC
>NA|TRBV11-3|TRBJ2-5|TRBD2
CASSPGTSGQETQYF
TGTGCCAGCAGCCCCGGGACTAGCGGACAAGAGACCCAGTACTTC
>few|TRBV4-1|TRBJ2-5|TRBD1
CASSPRSKGQPQETQYF
TGCGCCAGCAGCCCCCGCTCAAAGGGACAGCCGCAAGAGACCCAGTACTTC
>NA|TRBV7-2|TRBJ1-2|TRBD1
CASSLLGQGANYGYTF
TGTGCCAGCAGCTTATTAGGACAGGGGGCTAACTATGGCTACACCTTC
>once|TRBV6-1|TRBJ1-4|TRBD1
CASSEWFDRGRATNEKLFF
TGTGCCAGCAGTGAATGGTTCGACAGGGGGCGCGCAACTAATGAAAAACTGTTTTTT